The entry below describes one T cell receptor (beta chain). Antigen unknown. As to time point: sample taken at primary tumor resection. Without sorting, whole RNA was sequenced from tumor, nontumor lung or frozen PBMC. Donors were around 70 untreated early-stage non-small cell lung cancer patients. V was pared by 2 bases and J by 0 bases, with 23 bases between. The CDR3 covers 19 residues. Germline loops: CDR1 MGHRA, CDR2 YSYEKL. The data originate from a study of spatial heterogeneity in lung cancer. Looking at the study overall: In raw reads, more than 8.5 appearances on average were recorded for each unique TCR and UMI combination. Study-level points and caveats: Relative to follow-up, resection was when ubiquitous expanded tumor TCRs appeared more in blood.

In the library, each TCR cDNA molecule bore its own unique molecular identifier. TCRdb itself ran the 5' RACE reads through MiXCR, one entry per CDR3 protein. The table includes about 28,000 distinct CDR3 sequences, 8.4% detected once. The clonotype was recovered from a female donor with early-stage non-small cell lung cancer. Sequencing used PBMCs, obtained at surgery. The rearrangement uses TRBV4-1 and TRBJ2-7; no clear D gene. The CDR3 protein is CASSQRMATGSRDSYEQYF. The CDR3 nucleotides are TGCGCCAGCAGCCAAAGGATGGCTACCGGGTCTCGAGACTCCTACGAGCAGTACTTC.